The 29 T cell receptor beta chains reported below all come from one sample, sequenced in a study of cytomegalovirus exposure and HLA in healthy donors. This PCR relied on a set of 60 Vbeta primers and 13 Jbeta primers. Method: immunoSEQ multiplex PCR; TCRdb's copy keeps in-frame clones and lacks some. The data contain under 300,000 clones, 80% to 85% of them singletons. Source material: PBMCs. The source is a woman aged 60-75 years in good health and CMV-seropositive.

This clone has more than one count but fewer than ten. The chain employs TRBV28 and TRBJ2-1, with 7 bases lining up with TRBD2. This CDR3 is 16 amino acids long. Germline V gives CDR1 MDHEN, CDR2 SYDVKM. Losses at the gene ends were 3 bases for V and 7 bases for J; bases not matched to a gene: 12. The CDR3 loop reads CASSFRAGDIRNEQFF. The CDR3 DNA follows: TGTGCCAGCAGTTTTCGTGCGGGAGACATAAGGAATGAGCAGTTCTTC.

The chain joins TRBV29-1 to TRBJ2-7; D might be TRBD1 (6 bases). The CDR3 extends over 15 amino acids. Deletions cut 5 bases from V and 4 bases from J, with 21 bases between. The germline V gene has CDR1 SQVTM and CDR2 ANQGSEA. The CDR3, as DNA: TGCAGCGTTACCCCTGAGGCAGGGGCGGGTTACGAGCAGTACTTC. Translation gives CSVTPEAGAGYEQYF.

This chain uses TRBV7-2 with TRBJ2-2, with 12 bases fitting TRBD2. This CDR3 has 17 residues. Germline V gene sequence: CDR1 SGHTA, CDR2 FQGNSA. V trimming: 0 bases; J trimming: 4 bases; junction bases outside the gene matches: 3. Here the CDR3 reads CASSLAPSGRATGELFF. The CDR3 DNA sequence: TGTGCCAGCAGCTTAGCCCCTAGCGGGAGGGCCACCGGGGAGCTGTTTTTT.

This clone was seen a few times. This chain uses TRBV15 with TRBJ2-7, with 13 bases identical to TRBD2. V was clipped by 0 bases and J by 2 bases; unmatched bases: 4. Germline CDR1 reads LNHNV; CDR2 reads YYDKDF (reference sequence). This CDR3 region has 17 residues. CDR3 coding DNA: TGTGCCACCAGCAGAGAACGACTAGCGGGAGGTACCTACGAGCAGTACTTC. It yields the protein CATSRERLAGGTYEQYF.

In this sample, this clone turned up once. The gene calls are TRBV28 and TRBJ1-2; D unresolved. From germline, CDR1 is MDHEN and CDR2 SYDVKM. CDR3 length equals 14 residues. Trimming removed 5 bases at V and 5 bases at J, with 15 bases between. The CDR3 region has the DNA TGTGCCAGCAGTAGGAGGAGAGGTTGGTATGGCTACACCTTC. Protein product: CASSRRRGWYGYTF.

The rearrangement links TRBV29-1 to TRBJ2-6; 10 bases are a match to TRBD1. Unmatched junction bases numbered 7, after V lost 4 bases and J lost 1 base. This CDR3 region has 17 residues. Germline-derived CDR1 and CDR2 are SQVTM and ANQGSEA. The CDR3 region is CSVGRGQGRSGANVLTF. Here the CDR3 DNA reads TGCAGCGTTGGGAGGGGACAGGGGCGGTCTGGGGCCAACGTCCTGACTTTC.

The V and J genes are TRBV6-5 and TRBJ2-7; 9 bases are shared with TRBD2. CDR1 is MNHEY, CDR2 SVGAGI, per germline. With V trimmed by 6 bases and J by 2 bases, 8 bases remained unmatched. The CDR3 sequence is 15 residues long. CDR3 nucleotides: TGTGCCAGCAGCCGAGGACTAGCGAGCACCTACGAGCAGTACTTC. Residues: CASSRGLASTYEQYF.

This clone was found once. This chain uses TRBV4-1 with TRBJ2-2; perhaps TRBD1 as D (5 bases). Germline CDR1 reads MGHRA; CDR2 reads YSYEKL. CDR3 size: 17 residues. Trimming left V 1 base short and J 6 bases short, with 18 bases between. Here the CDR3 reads CASSQVLWSGRAGELFF. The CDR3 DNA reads TGCGCCAGCAGCCAAGTCTTGTGGTCAGGGCGAGCCGGGGAGCTGTTTTTT.

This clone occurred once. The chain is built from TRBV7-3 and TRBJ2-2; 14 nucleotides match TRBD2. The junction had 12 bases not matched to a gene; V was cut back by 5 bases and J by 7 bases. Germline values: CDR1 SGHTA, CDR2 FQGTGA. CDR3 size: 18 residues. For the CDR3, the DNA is TGTGCCAGCAGCCCTAAAACGAGGACTAGCGGGAGGAGCGGGGAGCTGTTTTTT. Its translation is CASSPKTRTSGRSGELFF.

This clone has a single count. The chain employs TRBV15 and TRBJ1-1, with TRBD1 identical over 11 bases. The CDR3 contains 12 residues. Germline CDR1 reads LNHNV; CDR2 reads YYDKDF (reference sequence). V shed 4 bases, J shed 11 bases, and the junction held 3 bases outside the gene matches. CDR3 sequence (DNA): TGTGCCACCAGCAAAGGACAGGGGGCGGCTTTCTTT. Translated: CATSKGQGAAFF. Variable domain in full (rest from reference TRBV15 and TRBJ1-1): DAMVIQNPRYQVTQFGKPVTLSCSQTLNHNVMYWYQQKSSQAPKLLFHYYDKDFNNEADTPDNFQSRRPNTSFCFLDIRSPGLGDTAMYLCATSKGQGAAFFGQGTRLTVV.

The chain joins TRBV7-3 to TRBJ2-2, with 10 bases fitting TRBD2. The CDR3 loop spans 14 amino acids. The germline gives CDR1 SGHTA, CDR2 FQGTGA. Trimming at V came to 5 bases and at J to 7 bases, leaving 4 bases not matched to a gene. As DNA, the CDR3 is TGTGCCAGCAGCGGGACTAGCGTAGACGGGGAGCTGTTTTTT. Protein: CASSGTSVDGELFF.

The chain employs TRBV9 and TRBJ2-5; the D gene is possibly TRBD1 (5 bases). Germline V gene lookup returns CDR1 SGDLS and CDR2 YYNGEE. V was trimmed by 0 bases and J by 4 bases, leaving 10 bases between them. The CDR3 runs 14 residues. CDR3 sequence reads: CASSVVPGSETQYF. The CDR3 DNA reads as TGTGCCAGCAGCGTAGTCCCAGGGTCAGAGACCCAGTACTTC. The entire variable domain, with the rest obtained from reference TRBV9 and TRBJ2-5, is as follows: DSGVTQTPKHLITATGQRVTLRCSPRSGDLSVYWYQQSLDQGLQFLIQYYNGEERAKGNILERFSAQQFPDLHSELNLSSLELGDSALYFCASSVVPGSETQYFGPGTRLLVL.

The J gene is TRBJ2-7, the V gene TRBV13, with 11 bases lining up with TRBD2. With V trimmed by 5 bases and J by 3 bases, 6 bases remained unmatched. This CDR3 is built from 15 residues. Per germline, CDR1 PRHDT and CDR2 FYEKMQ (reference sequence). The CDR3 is CASSAAGTSGYEQYF. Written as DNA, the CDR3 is TGTGCCAGCAGCGCTGCCGGGACTAGCGGCTACGAGCAGTACTTC.

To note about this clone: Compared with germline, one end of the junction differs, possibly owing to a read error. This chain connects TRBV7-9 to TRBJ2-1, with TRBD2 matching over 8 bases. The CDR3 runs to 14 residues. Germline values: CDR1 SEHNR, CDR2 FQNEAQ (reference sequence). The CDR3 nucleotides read TGTTCCAGCAGCCCGTGGGCGGGAGGCAATGAGCAGTTCTTC. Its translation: CSSSPWAGGNEQFF.

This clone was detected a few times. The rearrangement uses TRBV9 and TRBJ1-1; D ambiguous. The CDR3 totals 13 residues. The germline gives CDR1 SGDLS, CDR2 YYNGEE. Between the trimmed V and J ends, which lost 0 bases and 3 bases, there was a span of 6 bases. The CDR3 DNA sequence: TGTGCCAGCAGCGTAGGTCAGGACACTGAAGCTTTCTTT. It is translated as CASSVGQDTEAFF.

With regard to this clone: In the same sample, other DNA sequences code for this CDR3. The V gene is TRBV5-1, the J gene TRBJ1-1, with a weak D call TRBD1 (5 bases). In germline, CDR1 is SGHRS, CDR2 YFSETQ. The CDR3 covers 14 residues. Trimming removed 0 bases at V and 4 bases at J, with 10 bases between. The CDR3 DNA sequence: TGCGCCAGCAGCTTGGCCGGCGGGGGCACTGAAGCTTTCTTT. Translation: CASSLAGGGTEAFF.

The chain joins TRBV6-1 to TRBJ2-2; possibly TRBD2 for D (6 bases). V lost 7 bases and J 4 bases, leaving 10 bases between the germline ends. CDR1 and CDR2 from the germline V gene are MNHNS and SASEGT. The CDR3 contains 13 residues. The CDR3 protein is CASILGGTGELFF. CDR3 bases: TGTGCCAGCATATTGGGAGGCACCGGGGAGCTGTTTTTT.

CDR3 protein: CASRAGDTIYF. For the CDR3, the DNA is TGCGCCAGCAGAGCCGGAGACACCATATATTTT. V gene TRBV5-1 combines with J gene TRBJ1-3, with D uncertain. This CDR3 has 11 amino acids. The germline V gene has CDR1 SGHRS and CDR2 YFSETQ. The V and J ends lost 5 bases and 8 bases respectively, with 8 bases between them.

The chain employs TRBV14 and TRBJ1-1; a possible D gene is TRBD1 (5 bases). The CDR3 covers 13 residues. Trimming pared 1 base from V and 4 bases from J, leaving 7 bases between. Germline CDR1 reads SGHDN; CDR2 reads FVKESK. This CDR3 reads CASSQVRGTEAFF. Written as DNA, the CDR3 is TGTGCCAGCAGCCAAGTTAGGGGCACTGAAGCTTTCTTT.

Here the CDR3 reads CASSSGTGVNEQFF. In DNA form, the CDR3 reads TGCGCCAGCAGCTCCGGGACAGGGGTGAATGAGCAGTTCTTC. V gene TRBV5-1 combines with J gene TRBJ2-1; 10 bases map to TRBD1. Germline CDR1 is SGHRS and CDR2 is YFSETQ. The trim removed 3 bases at V and 7 bases at J, leaving 4 bases unmatched. This CDR3 is built from 14 residues.

The CDR3: CASSHRTANYGYTF. In DNA, the CDR3 is TGTGCCAGCAGCCATAGGACAGCTAACTATGGCTACACCTTC. The chain employs TRBV5-6 and TRBJ1-2, with D tentatively TRBD1 (6 bases). Germline CDR1 and CDR2: SGHDT and YYEEEE. Trimming shortened V by 4 bases and J by 0 bases, and 10 bases separated the two germline ends. The CDR3 sequence is 14 residues long.

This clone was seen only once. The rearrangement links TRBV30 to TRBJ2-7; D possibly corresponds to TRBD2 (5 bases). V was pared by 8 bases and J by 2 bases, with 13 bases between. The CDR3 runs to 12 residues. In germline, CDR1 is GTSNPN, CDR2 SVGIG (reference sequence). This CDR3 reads CAADLSPYEQYF. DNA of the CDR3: TGTGCCGCGGACTTATCCCCCTACGAGCAGTACTTC.

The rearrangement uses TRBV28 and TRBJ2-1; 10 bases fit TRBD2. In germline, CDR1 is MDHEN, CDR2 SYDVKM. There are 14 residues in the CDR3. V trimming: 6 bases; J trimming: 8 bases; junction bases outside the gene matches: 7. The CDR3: CASRASGRGDEQFF. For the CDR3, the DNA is TGTGCCAGCAGGGCTAGCGGGAGAGGGGATGAGCAGTTCTTC.

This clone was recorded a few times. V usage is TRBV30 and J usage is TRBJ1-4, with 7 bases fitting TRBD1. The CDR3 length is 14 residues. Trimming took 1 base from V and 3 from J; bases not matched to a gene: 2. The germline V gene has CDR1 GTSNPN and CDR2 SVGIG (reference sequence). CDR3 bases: TGTGCCTGGAGTGGACAGGGATCTAATGAAAAACTGTTTTTT. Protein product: CAWSGQGSNEKLFF.

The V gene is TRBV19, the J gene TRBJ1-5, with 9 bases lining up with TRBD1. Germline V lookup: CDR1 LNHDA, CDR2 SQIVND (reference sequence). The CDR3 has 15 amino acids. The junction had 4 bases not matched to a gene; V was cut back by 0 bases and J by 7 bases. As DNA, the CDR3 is TGTGCCAGTAGTATAGAGACAGGGGGTGGGCAGCCCCAGCATTTT. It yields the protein CASSIETGGGQPQHF.

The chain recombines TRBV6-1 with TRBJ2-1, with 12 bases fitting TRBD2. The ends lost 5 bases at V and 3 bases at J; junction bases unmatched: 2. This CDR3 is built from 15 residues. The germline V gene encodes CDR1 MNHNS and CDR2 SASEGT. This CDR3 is CASSRLAGDYNEQFF. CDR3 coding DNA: TGTGCCAGCAGTCGACTAGCGGGGGACTACAATGAGCAGTTCTTC.

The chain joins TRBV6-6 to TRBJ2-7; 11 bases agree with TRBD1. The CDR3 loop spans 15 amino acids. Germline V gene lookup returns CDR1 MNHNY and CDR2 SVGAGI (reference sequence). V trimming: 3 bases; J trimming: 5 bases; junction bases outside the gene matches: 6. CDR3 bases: TGTGCCAGCAGTTATCCGGACAGGGGGCTCCACGAGCAGTACTTC. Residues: CASSYPDRGLHEQYF.

CDR3 in DNA: TGTGCCAGCAGTGACCAGGGTCATGAGCAGTTCTTC. Translating it yields CASSDQGHEQFF. V is TRBV25-1 and J is TRBJ2-1; a weak D match, TRBD1 (5 bases). V was pared by 3 bases and J by 8 bases, with 8 bases between. Germline values: CDR1 MGHDK, CDR2 SYGVNS. CDR3 length equals 12 residues. Together with reference TRBV25-1 and TRBJ2-1, the CDR3 gives the full variable domain: EADIYQTPRYLVIGTGKKITLECSQTMGHDKMYWYQQDPGMELHLIHYSYGVNSTEKGDLSSESTVSRIRTEHFPLTLESARPSHTSQYLCASSDQGHEQFFGPGTRLTVL.

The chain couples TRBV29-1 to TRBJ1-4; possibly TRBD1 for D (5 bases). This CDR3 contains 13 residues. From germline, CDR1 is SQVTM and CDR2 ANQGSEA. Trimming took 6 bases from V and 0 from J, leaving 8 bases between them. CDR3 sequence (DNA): TGCAGCGTAGAGACAGCAACTAATGAAAAACTGTTTTTT. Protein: CSVETATNEKLFF.